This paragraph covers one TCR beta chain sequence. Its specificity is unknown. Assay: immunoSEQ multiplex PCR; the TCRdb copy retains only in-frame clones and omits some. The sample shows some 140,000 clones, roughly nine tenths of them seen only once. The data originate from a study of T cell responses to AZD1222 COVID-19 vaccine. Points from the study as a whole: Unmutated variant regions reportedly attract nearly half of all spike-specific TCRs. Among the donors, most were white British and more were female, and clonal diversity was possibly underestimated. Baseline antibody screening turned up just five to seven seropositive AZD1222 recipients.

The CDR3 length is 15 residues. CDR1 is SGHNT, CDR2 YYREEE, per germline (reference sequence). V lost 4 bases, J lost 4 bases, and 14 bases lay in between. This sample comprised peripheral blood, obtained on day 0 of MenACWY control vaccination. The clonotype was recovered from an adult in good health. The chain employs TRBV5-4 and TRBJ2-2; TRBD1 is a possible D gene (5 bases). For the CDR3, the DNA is TGTGCCAGCAGCCTGGTGGTGGGGCTCACCGGGGAGCTGTTTTTT. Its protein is CASSLVVGLTGELFF.